One and the same sample provided the 31 T cell receptor beta chains below, sequenced in a study of cytomegalovirus exposure and HLA in healthy donors. The PCR had 60 Vbeta and 13 Jbeta primers. Libraries were prepared by immunoSEQ multiplex PCR; TCRdb keeps only in-frame clonotypes and omits some of them. The table lists about 140,000 clones, over 75% of them singletons. Sequencing input: PBMCs. These receptors originate from a woman in her 50s in good health and CMV-seropositive.

This clone was counted between two and nine times. The J gene is TRBJ1-5, the V gene TRBV11-2, with a possible D match to TRBD1 (5 bases). This CDR3 has 14 residues. Germline V CDR1 and CDR2: SGHAT, FQNNGV. V was shortened by 2 bases and J by 3 bases, with 8 bases between the two germline ends. The CDR3 bases are TGTGCCAGCAGCTTAATAGGGGACAATCAGCCCCAGCATTTT. Amino acids: CASSLIGDNQPQHF.

The gene calls are TRBV19 and TRBJ1-1; maybe TRBD1 (5 bases). This CDR3 spans 15 amino acids. Between the trimmed V and J ends, which lost 1 base and 7 bases, there was a span of 16 bases. CDR1 and CDR2 (germline): LNHDA, SQIVND (reference sequence). Written as DNA, the CDR3 is TGTGCCAGTAGTATAGTGGGTGGACAATTTCTTGAAGCTTTCTTT. Amino acid sequence: CASSIVGGQFLEAFF.

The rearrangement joins TRBV19 to TRBJ1-4; 11 bases are shared with TRBD1. Trimming at V came to 5 bases and at J to 11 bases, leaving 7 bases not matched to a gene. Germline V gene data show CDR1 as LNHDA and CDR2 as SQIVND (reference sequence). This CDR3 is 14 amino acids long. CDR3 sequence: CASSPGTGGWKLFF. CDR3 in DNA: TGTGCCAGTAGTCCCGGGACAGGGGGGTGGAAACTGTTTTTT.

This clone has a count of ten or more. The chain carries TRBV27 and TRBJ1-6; D gene uncertain. Germline CDR1 MNHEY, CDR2 SMNVEV (reference sequence). The V gene lost 6 bases and the J gene lost 7 bases, with 13 bases spanning the gap. This CDR3 region has 14 residues. The CDR3 loop is CASRRAGANSPLHF. CDR3 coding DNA: TGTGCCAGCAGGAGGGCAGGAGCAAATTCACCCCTCCACTTT.

The gene calls are TRBV5-1 and TRBJ2-1; D not certain. The germline V and J ends were trimmed by 0 bases and 1 base, with 8 bases remaining between them. This CDR3 has 15 residues. Germline lookup yields CDR1 SGHRS and CDR2 YFSETQ. CDR3 coding DNA: TGCGCCAGCAGCTTGGATCAGTCGTCCTACAATGAGCAGTTCTTC. Amino acid sequence: CASSLDQSSYNEQFF.

The chain is built from TRBV6-6 and TRBJ1-1; 7 bases fit TRBD1. Germline V gene data show CDR1 as MNHNY and CDR2 as SVGAGI (reference sequence). The length of the CDR3 is 14 residues. V lost 1 base and J lost 7; bases outside the gene matches: 6. DNA of the CDR3: TGTGCCAGCAGTTACTACAGGGGAGACGGTGAAGCTTTCTTT. This gives the protein CASSYYRGDGEAFF.

This clone appeared once. J is TRBJ2-5 and V is TRBV29-1; 8 bases align to TRBD1. With the DNA end fitting TRBJ2-7 better, the J assignment may be wrong. Germline V gene sequence: CDR1 SQVTM, CDR2 ANQGSEA. CDR3 length equals 13 residues. The CDR3 spells CSVDGQGTYEQYF. CDR3 DNA sequence: TGCAGCGTTGATGGACAGGGTACCTACGAGCAGTACTTC.

This chain links TRBV18 with TRBJ1-1; D is unclear. Trimming cost V 1 base and J 1 base, with 10 bases left between them. Germline V lookup: CDR1 KGHSH, CDR2 LQKENI. The CDR3 consists of 15 residues. The CDR3 sequence is CASSPLPGSNTEAFF. The CDR3 DNA sequence: TGTGCCAGCTCACCACTACCGGGGTCGAACACTGAAGCTTTCTTT.

The chain is built from TRBV29-1 and TRBJ2-5; D possibly corresponds to TRBD1 (6 bases). Germline V gives CDR1 SQVTM, CDR2 ANQGSEA. V was cut by 6 bases and J by 5 bases, with 13 bases left in between. This CDR3 is built from 12 residues. The CDR3, as DNA: TGCAGCGTAGCACAGGGTGGGGAGACCCAGTACTTC. Amino acid sequence: CSVAQGGETQYF.

The gene calls are TRBV11-2 and TRBJ2-7; maybe TRBD1 (6 bases). Trimming took off 5 bases at V and 4 bases at J, with 15 bases between the two ends. Per germline, CDR1 SGHAT and CDR2 FQNNGV. CDR3 length: 14 residues. The CDR3 spells CASSTGTRGYEQYF. In nucleotides, the CDR3 is TGTGCCAGCAGCACCGGGACACGCGGTTACGAGCAGTACTTC.

The CDR3 reads CASSESLGQGANEQFF. In nucleotides, the CDR3 is TGTGCCAGCAGTGAAAGTCTAGGACAGGGGGCGAATGAGCAGTTCTTC. V and J are TRBV6-1 and TRBJ2-1, with TRBD1 identical over 11 bases. The CDR3 is 16 residues long. V trimming: 2 bases; J trimming: 7 bases; junction bases outside the gene matches: 7. Germline lookup yields CDR1 MNHNS and CDR2 SASEGT.

The J gene is TRBJ2-1, the V gene TRBV29-1; D possibly corresponds to TRBD1 (6 bases). The germline V gene encodes CDR1 SQVTM and CDR2 ANQGSEA. CDR3 length equals 14 residues. Between the trimmed V and J ends, which lost 5 bases and 5 bases, there was a span of 16 bases. CDR3 region: CSVPRTVGNNEQFF. CDR3 sequence (DNA): TGCAGCGTTCCTAGGACAGTAGGGAACAATGAGCAGTTCTTC.

This clone was observed a single time. This chain connects TRBV6-1 to TRBJ1-6; a weak D match, TRBD1 (5 bases). The V gene's germline CDR1 is MNHNS and CDR2 SASEGT. CDR3 length: 16 amino acids. V gave up 3 bases and J gave up 7 bases, with 16 bases separating them. In DNA, the CDR3 is TGTGCCAGCAGTGACCAAGCGGGACTTACCAATTCACCCCTCCACTTT. Protein: CASSDQAGLTNSPLHF.

The gene calls are TRBV29-1 and TRBJ1-1; 8 bases line up with TRBD1. From germline, CDR1 is SQVTM and CDR2 ANQGSEA. Trimming took 6 bases from V and 2 from J; bases not matched to a gene: 5. The CDR3 loop spans 13 amino acids. CDR3 DNA: TGCAGCGTAGCGGACAGGGCCAACACTGAAGCTTTCTTT. Translation: CSVADRANTEAFF. Full variable domain (missing parts from reference TRBV29-1 and TRBJ1-1): SAVISQKPSRDICQRGTSLTIQCQVDSQVTMMFWYRQQPGQSLTLIATANQGSEATYESGFVIDKFPISRPNLTFSTLTVSNMSPEDSSIYLCSVADRANTEAFFGQGTRLTVV.

The rearrangement uses TRBV6-1 and TRBJ2-5, with 10 bases that match TRBD1. CDR1 is MNHNS and CDR2 is SASEGT in the germline V gene. J gave up 5 bases and V 9 bases, and 9 bases lay outside the gene matches. The CDR3 length is 14 residues. The CDR3 sequence is CARGRGTGVETQYF. In DNA form, the CDR3 reads TGTGCCAGGGGGAGAGGGACAGGGGTTGAGACCCAGTACTTC.

The J gene is TRBJ1-2, the V gene TRBV7-9; no clear D gene. Germline CDR1 and CDR2: SEHNR and FQNEAQ (reference sequence). CDR3 length equals 16 residues. V gave up 1 base and J gave up 1 base, with 13 bases separating them. CDR3 sequence reads: CASSLGGGQYNYGYTF. As DNA, the CDR3 is TGTGCCAGCAGCTTAGGAGGAGGGCAGTATAACTATGGCTACACCTTC.

This chain uses TRBV29-1 with TRBJ2-3, with D possibly being TRBD1 (6 bases). Germline values: CDR1 SQVTM, CDR2 ANQGSEA. The germline V and J ends were trimmed by 5 bases and 0 bases, with 18 bases remaining between them. CDR3 length equals 16 residues. Written as DNA, the CDR3 is TGCAGCGTTACACCGGGACAATTCACTAGCACAGATACGCAGTATTTT. Residues: CSVTPGQFTSTDTQYF.

V usage is TRBV28 and J usage is TRBJ2-6, with a tentative D call TRBD2 (7 bases). This CDR3 has 18 residues. Germline V CDR1 and CDR2: MDHEN, SYDVKM. V lost 8 bases and J 0 bases, leaving 20 bases between the germline ends. The CDR3 sequence is CASGQGGDQSSGANVLTF. CDR3 nucleotides: TGTGCCAGCGGACAAGGGGGGGATCAGAGCTCTGGGGCCAACGTCCTGACTTTC.

In this sample, this clone turned up once. J is TRBJ2-1 and V is TRBV7-9, with TRBD2 matching 16 bases. The CDR3 is 16 residues long. The V and J ends lost 4 bases and 9 bases, in that order; junction bases with no gene match: 6. The germline gives CDR1 SEHNR, CDR2 FQNEAQ (reference sequence). This CDR3 reads CASSSGTSGGALEQFF. In nucleotides, the CDR3 is TGTGCCAGCAGCTCGGGGACTAGCGGGGGGGCACTTGAGCAGTTCTTC.

Comments on this clone: Other nucleotide sequences in the sample specify the same CDR3. The chain employs TRBV5-1 and TRBJ1-4, with D perhaps TRBD1 (6 bases). Trimming left V 4 bases short and J 3 bases short, with 10 bases between. CDR3 length: 14 amino acids. The V gene's germline CDR1 is SGHRS and CDR2 YFSETQ. The CDR3 sequence: CASSLQGSNEKLFF. In DNA form, the CDR3 reads TGCGCCAGCAGCCTACAGGGATCTAATGAAAAACTGTTTTTT.

The chain recombines TRBV9 with TRBJ2-3; D gene unclear. The CDR3 is 14 residues long. The V end was cut by 3 bases, the J end by 4 bases, with 12 bases between. Germline V gene lookup returns CDR1 SGDLS and CDR2 YYNGEE. This CDR3 reads CASSGQVPADTQYF. The CDR3 DNA is TGTGCCAGCAGCGGTCAGGTTCCGGCAGATACGCAGTATTTT.

This chain links TRBV14 with TRBJ1-1; no definite D call. Germline CDR1 and CDR2: SGHDN and FVKESK. This CDR3 contains 13 residues. Trimming cost V 1 base and J 4 bases, with 7 bases left between them. The CDR3 sequence is CASSQAPSTEAFF. The DNA for the CDR3 is TGTGCCAGCAGCCAAGCCCCTTCCACTGAAGCTTTCTTT.

The V gene is TRBV7-6, the J gene TRBJ2-2, with D hard to call. Germline CDR1 and CDR2: SGHVS and FNYEAQ. The CDR3 has 15 residues. V was clipped by 5 bases and J by 2 bases, with 12 bases between them. The CDR3 loop is CASSPTTLNTGELFF. CDR3 nucleotide sequence: TGTGCCAGCAGCCCCACTACATTAAACACCGGGGAGCTGTTTTTT.

The rearrangement links TRBV9 to TRBJ2-3; 8 bases fit TRBD2. Germline V gene lookup returns CDR1 SGDLS and CDR2 YYNGEE. The V segment lost 0 bases and the J segment 5 bases; nucleotides outside the gene matches: 2. The CDR3 is 14 amino acids. The CDR3 loop is CASSVAGGQDTQYF. The CDR3 DNA reads TGTGCCAGCAGCGTAGCGGGGGGGCAAGATACGCAGTATTTT.

The chain recombines TRBV5-4 with TRBJ2-5; TRBD2 agrees at 7 bases. CDR1 is SGHNT and CDR2 is YYREEE in the germline V gene (reference sequence). With 7 bases clipped from V and 2 bases from J, the junction kept 8 bases outside the gene matches. The CDR3 runs 14 residues. CDR3 protein: CASGNSGRQETQYF. The CDR3 nucleotides are TGTGCCAGCGGAAATAGCGGGCGGCAAGAGACCCAGTACTTC.

The chain uses TRBV6-6 and TRBJ1-6; TRBD1 is a possible D gene (5 bases). The CDR3 extends over 14 amino acids. Germline CDR1 MNHNY, CDR2 SVGAGI (reference sequence). Deletions cut 2 bases from V and 9 bases from J, with 11 bases between. The CDR3: CASSYAGGPSPLHF. CDR3 in DNA: TGTGCCAGCAGTTACGCCGGGGGACCTTCACCCCTCCACTTT.

The J gene is TRBJ1-5, the V gene TRBV30; D may be TRBD1 (5 bases). The germline CDR1 and CDR2 sequences are GTSNPN and SVGIG (reference sequence). CDR3 length: 13 amino acids. V gave up 2 bases and J gave up 4 bases, with 9 bases separating them. CDR3 DNA sequence: TGTGCCTGGAGTCGACAGCCTAATCAGCCCCAGCATTTT. Encoded protein: CAWSRQPNQPQHF.

The gene calls are TRBV5-1 and TRBJ1-1, with 7 bases aligning to TRBD1. J gave up 1 base and V 2 bases, and 2 bases lay outside the gene matches. This CDR3 region has 14 residues. Germline V gene lookup returns CDR1 SGHRS and CDR2 YFSETQ. The CDR3 DNA follows: TGCGCCAGCAGCTTTCGGACAGGGAACACTGAAGCTTTCTTT. Amino acid sequence: CASSFRTGNTEAFF.

The chain recombines TRBV7-9 with TRBJ2-7; tentative D call: TRBD2 (7 bases). With 5 bases removed from V and 2 bases from J, the gap between germline ends came to 16 bases. The CDR3 has 15 amino acids. CDR1 is SEHNR, CDR2 FQNEAQ, per germline (reference sequence). CDR3 DNA: TGTGCCAGCAGCCGGGGGAGGGACAAAACCTACGAGCAGTACTTC. Translating gives CASSRGRDKTYEQYF.

V and J are TRBV19 and TRBJ2-2, with D tentatively TRBD1 (7 bases). Germline CDR1 reads LNHDA; CDR2 reads SQIVND (reference sequence). The CDR3 loop spans 16 amino acids. Trimming cost V 5 bases and J 5 bases, with 18 bases left between them. The CDR3 here is CASSPRRGQGTGELFF. In DNA, the CDR3 is TGTGCCAGTAGTCCACGGAGGGGGCAGGGGACCGGGGAGCTGTTTTTT.

This clone has just a few counts. The chain has TRBV7-3 and TRBJ2-2, with 7 positions matching TRBD1. The CDR3 runs to 15 residues. The germline CDR1 and CDR2 sequences are SGHTA and FQGTGA. V gave up 6 bases and J gave up 5 bases; unmatched junction bases: 9. The CDR3 nucleotides are TGTGCCAGCAGGTTACGAGGGGGCGCAACCGGGGAGCTGTTTTTT. Its translation is CASRLRGGATGELFF.